Below, 5 T cell receptor beta chains from the same sample are listed, as sequenced in a study of control samples from healthy donors and cancer patients. The table came from immunoSEQ multiplex PCR; TCRdb's copy has only in-frame clones and leaves some out. The sample consists of about 160,000 clones, roughly 93% of them appearing once. Sequenced input: blood. Receptor source: a man between 18 and 35 years old in good health.

The rearrangement links TRBV28 to TRBJ2-1, with 7 bases matching TRBD2. Germline assignment: CDR1 MDHEN and CDR2 SYDVKM. The CDR3 has 14 amino acids. V was pared by 6 bases and J by 1 base, with 3 bases of the junction left unmatched. The CDR3 is CASRELASYNEQFF. The DNA of the CDR3 is TGTGCCAGCAGAGAACTAGCGTCCTACAATGAGCAGTTCTTC.

This chain uses TRBV19 with TRBJ1-5, with D possibly being TRBD1 (6 bases). The V end was cut by 3 bases, the J end by 6 bases, with 15 bases between. Germline lookup yields CDR1 LNHDA and CDR2 SQIVND (reference sequence). This CDR3 has 15 amino acids. The CDR3 region is CASSISGAASQPQHF. In DNA form, the CDR3 reads TGTGCCAGTAGTATTTCAGGGGCAGCCAGTCAGCCCCAGCATTTT.

In its sample, this clone was seen once. V usage is TRBV7-9 and J usage is TRBJ2-2; D gene unclear. The CDR3 consists of 10 residues. Trimming left V 8 bases short and J 4 bases short, with 2 bases between. Germline values: CDR1 SEHNR, CDR2 FQNEAQ (reference sequence). The CDR3 nucleotides are TGTGCCAGCGGCACCGGGGAGCTGTTTTTT. Protein sequence: CASGTGELFF.

This chain uses TRBV5-1 with TRBJ1-1; no definite D call. The V gene's germline CDR1 is SGHRS and CDR2 YFSETQ. V was clipped by 4 bases and J by 0 bases, with 10 bases between them. This CDR3 region has 14 residues. The CDR3 region is CASSAGGMNTEAFF. The CDR3, as DNA: TGCGCCAGCAGCGCAGGAGGAATGAACACTGAAGCTTTCTTT.

This rearrangement joins TRBV9 to TRBJ2-1, with 8 bases aligning to TRBD2. The CDR3 is made up of 13 amino acids. From germline, CDR1 is SGDLS and CDR2 YYNGEE. The junction had 1 base not matched to a gene; V was cut back by 3 bases and J by 5 bases. The CDR3 region has the DNA TGTGCCAGCAGCGGTAGCGGGAACAATGAGCAGTTCTTC. It translates to CASSGSGNNEQFF.